This TCR beta chain was profiled in a study of T-cell reconstitution after alpha-beta-depleted transplantation in children. Trimming took off 7 bases at V and 0 bases at J, with 10 bases between the two ends. Per germline, CDR1 DFQATT and CDR2 SNEGSKA (reference sequence). CDR3 size: 13 residues. This clonotype was picked up many times. Molecular barcoding with unique molecular identifiers was used for the TCRbeta library. TCRdb reprocessed the PCR reads with MiXCR, giving one entry per CDR3 protein. The table lists around 400,000 distinct CDR3 sequences, roughly 22% of them singletons. The sequence derives from a human donor who donated a stem cell graft to a child with acute myeloid leukemia. The chain links TRBV20-1 to TRBJ2-1; D possibly corresponds to TRBD1 (6 bases). The source material was PBMCs from the stem cell graft donor, sampled from the stem cell graft. In DNA, the CDR3 is TGCAGTGTCCTGACAGGCTCCTACAATGAGCAGTTCTTC. Translated: CSVLTGSYNEQFF.